The entry below describes one T cell receptor beta chain. What it binds is not known. This entry comes from a study of T cell repertoires in cytomegalovirus infection. Study information: Public TCR beta signatures indicated both CMV infection and matching HLA type.

V was cut by 3 bases and J by 2 bases, with 14 bases left in between. Looked up from germline, CDR1 is SQVTM and CDR2 is ANQGSEA. This CDR3 is built from 15 residues. Regarding the study as a whole: Cumulated frequencies of public TCR beta families served to identify carriers of CMV plus the relevant HLA.

TCRdb reprocessed the reads with MiXCR, giving one entry per CDR3 protein. This table holds over 45,000 distinct CDR3 sequences, roughly 22% found once. The sequence came from a human donor in good health (CMV status not recorded). Some clones in this sample may be carry-over from other donors' samples. The sequenced sample was CD8+ T cells from cultured PBMCs, obtained from culture after CMV antigen stimulation. The J gene is TRBJ2-1, the V gene TRBV29-1; D is possibly TRBD1 (6 bases). The chain's CDR3 is CSVELRRGPYNEQFF. The CDR3 coding sequence is TGCAGCGTTGAGCTGCGCAGGGGCCCCTACAATGAGCAGTTCTTC.